Reported below is one T cell receptor beta chain. Its antigen remains unknown. This CDR3 comprises 17 residues. Germline V gives CDR1 MNHEY, CDR2 SMNVEV (reference sequence). V was pared by 8 bases and J by 0 bases, with 12 bases of the junction left unmatched. These data originate in a study of shared clonotypes between healthy human individuals. Study-wide points: Clonotypes shared by all four donors outscored non-shared clonotypes in generation probability. Several donors showed sharing of approximately 5% of naive CD4 clonotypes.

Method: immunoSEQ multiplex PCR; TCRdb's copy keeps in-frame clones and lacks some. The top ten clones hold 0.3% to 0.4% of a sample with under 2.5 million clones, just under 95% of them seen once. The source material was naive CD4+ T cells from PBMCs. The subset: CD45RA+ positively selected. This TCR was sampled from a man in his late teens or twenties in good health. Some clones in this sample may be carry-over from other donors' samples. The V call is TRBV27, the J call TRBJ1-3, with 8 bases lining up with TRBD1. This chain's CDR3 is CASRPIRTGYSGNTIYF. The CDR3 DNA reads as TGTGCCAGCCGACCGATCAGGACAGGGTACTCTGGAAACACCATATATTTT.